Listed below are T cell receptor beta chains from one sample, sequenced in a study of blood T cell repertoires in COVID-19. The method was immunoSEQ multiplex PCR; TCRdb's version includes in-frame clones alone and lacks a portion of them. The repertoire has about 64,000 clones, around 73% of them found once; the top ten carry around 12%. The material sequenced was peripheral blood. Receptors originate from an elderly man with acute or convalescent COVID-19. Each CDR3 is given with its conserved first and last residue. A D gene is named only where the DNA matches it firmly. Clone size appears in some rows only: once, few, many, or a class for an expanded clone.

d_call | clone_size | j_call | v_call | cdr3_aa
- | - | TRBJ2-5 | TRBV6-5 | CASSSGGETQYF
- | - | TRBJ1-1 | TRBV19 | CASCGGRNTEAFF
TRBD2 | - | TRBJ2-5 | TRBV24-1 | CATSEQLAGNQETQYF
- | - | TRBJ2-1 | TRBV5-1 | CASSFIGSSYNEQFF
TRBD2 | - | TRBJ2-7 | TRBV18 | CASSPMSGLAGGGEQYF
TRBD2 | - | TRBJ2-3 | TRBV7-2 | CASSLMGRGDTDTQYF
- | - | TRBJ2-1 | TRBV10-1 | CASVSGGSGEQFF
TRBD1 | - | TRBJ1-1 | TRBV5-1 | CASSIGQDAEAFF
- | few | TRBJ1-4 | TRBV3-1/TRBV3-2 | CASSLLFEKLFF
TRBD1 | - | TRBJ2-7 | TRBV7-6 | CASSLTGTGDYEQYF
- | - | TRBJ2-3 | TRBV7-9 | CASSHALGGGSTDTQYF
TRBD1 | - | TRBJ1-5 | TRBV6-1 | CASSEAPGRGQGQPQHF
- | - | TRBJ1-3 | TRBV7-2 | CASSLVSGENSGNTIYF
TRBD2 | - | TRBJ2-7 | TRBV12-5 | CASGFLSGGQTEQYF
TRBD2 | once | TRBJ2-1 | TRBV7-2 | CASSIRTSGENEQFF
TRBD1 | few | TRBJ1-3 | TRBV7-8 | CASSLLPDRAGNTIYF
- | - | TRBJ1-2 | TRBV5-5 | CASSRGGIGINYGYTF
TRBD1 | - | TRBJ2-7 | TRBV29-1 | CSVISYTTGYEQYF
TRBD1 | - | TRBJ2-2 | TRBV18 | CASSPGQGIGELFF
- | - | TRBJ2-3 | TRBV6-6 | CASSYPGHGDTQYF
- | - | TRBJ1-1 | TRBV5-8 | CASRRTSHNTEAFF
TRBD2 | - | TRBJ2-1 | TRBV3-1/TRBV3-2 | CASSQGVGGGFNEQFF
- | - | TRBJ1-1 | TRBV19 | CASSIATAQEAFF
- | - | TRBJ1-2 | TRBV7-2 | CASSPRAAVYGYTF
- | - | TRBJ1-5 | TRBV6-5 | CASSGWAGDHQPQHF
- | - | TRBJ1-1 | TRBV12-3/TRBV12-4 | CASSQGRVTEAFF
- | - | TRBJ2-1 | TRBV14 | CASSHLYNEQFF
TRBD1 | - | TRBJ2-7 | TRBV3-1/TRBV3-2 | CASSRDRNTGGSYEQYF
TRBD1 | - | TRBJ1-5 | TRBV30 | CAWSEGQGKGPQHF
TRBD1 | - | TRBJ1-3 | TRBV7-2 | CASSPWTGNGNTIYF
- | once | TRBJ2-3 | TRBV25-1 | CASRSGFGVTQYF
- | - | TRBJ2-7 | TRBV7-8 | CASSLQAYEQYF
- | - | TRBJ1-4 | TRBV28 | CASSEGHLDEKLFF
- | - | TRBJ1-3 | TRBV6-6 | CASSPRGERNTIYF
TRBD1 | - | TRBJ2-1 | TRBV5-1 | CASSPGTGSYNEQFF
- | - | TRBJ1-2 | TRBV6-6 | CASITTVLGGYTF
- | - | TRBJ1-3 | TRBV18 | CASSSGVGNTIYF
TRBD2 | - | TRBJ2-1 | TRBV2 | CASSALGLAGPFPFF
TRBD1 | few | TRBJ2-3 | TRBV2 | CASSEATGQGFSTDTQYF
- | - | TRBJ2-3 | TRBV2 | CASTWGTGTDTQYF
TRBD2 | - | TRBJ2-7 | TRBV7-6 | CASSLAQGLAYEQYF
- | - | TRBJ1-1 | TRBV7-2 | CASSLQGRQTEAFF
- | once | TRBJ2-7 | TRBV28 | CASSLYSYEQYF
- | few | TRBJ1-3 | TRBV15 | CATSSYQGRTGNTIYF
TRBD1 | - | TRBJ2-2 | TRBV5-1 | CASSLGQAKNTGELFF